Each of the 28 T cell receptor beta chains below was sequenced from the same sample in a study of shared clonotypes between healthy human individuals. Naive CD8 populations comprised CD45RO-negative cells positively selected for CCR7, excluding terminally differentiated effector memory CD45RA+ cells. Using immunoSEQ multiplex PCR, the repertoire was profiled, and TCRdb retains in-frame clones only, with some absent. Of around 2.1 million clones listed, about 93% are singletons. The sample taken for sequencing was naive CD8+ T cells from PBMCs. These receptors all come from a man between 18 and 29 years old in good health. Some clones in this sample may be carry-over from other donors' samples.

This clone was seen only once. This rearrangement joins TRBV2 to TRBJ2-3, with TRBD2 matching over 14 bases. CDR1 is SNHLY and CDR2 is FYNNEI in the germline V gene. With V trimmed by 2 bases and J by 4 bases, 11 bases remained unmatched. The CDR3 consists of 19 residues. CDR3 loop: CASSESRTSGRWEADTQYF. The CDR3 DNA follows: TGTGCCAGCAGTGAATCTAGGACTAGCGGGAGGTGGGAGGCAGATACGCAGTATTTT.

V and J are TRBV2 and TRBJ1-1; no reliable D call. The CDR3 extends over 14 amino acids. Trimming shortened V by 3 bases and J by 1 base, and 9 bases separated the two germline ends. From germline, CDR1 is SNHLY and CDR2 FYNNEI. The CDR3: CASSERRGNTEAFF. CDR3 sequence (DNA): TGTGCCAGCAGTGAGCGGCGGGGGAACACTGAAGCTTTCTTT. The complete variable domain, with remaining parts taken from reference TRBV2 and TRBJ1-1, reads EPEVTQTPSHQVTQMGQEVILRCVPISNHLYFYWYRQILGQKVEFLVSFYNNEISEKSEIFDDQFSVERPDGSNFTLKIRSTKLEDSAMYFCASSERRGNTEAFFGQGTRLTVV.

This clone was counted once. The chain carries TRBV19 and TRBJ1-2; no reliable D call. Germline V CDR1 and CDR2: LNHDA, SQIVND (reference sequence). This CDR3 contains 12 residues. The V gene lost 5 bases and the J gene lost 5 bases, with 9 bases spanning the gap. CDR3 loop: CASSDGRYGYTF. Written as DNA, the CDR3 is TGTGCCAGTAGTGATGGACGGTATGGCTACACCTTC.

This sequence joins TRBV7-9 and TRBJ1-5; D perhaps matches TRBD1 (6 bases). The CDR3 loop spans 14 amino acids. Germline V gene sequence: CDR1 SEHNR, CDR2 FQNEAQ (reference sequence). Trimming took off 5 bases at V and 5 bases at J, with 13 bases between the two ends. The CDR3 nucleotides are TGTGCCAGCAGCCTCTCACCAGGGGATCAGCCCCAGCATTTT. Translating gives CASSLSPGDQPQHF.

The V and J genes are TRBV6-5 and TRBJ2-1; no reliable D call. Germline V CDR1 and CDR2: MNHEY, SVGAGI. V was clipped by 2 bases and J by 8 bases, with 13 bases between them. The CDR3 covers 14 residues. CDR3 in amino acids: CASSYMGLSDEQFF. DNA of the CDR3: TGTGCCAGCAGTTACATGGGCCTTTCGGATGAGCAGTTCTTC.

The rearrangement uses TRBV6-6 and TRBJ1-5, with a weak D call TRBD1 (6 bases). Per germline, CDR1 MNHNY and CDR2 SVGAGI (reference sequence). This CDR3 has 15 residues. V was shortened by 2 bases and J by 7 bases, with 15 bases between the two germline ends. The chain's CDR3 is CASSYVTGQGQPQHF. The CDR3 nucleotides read TGTGCCAGCAGTTACGTGACAGGCCAGGGGCAGCCCCAGCATTTT.

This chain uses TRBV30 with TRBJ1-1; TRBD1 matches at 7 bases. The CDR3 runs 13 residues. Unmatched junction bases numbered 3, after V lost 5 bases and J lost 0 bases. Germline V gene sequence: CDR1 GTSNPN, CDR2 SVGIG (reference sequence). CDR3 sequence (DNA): TGTGCCTGGGGTGGACAGGTGAACACTGAAGCTTTCTTT. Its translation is CAWGGQVNTEAFF.

The CDR3 bases are TGTGCCAGCAGCGCAGAAGCAGTTCCCCTCACAGATACGCAGTATTTT. It translates to CASSAEAVPLTDTQYF. J is TRBJ2-3 and V is TRBV9; D is ambiguous. V shed 3 bases and J shed 2 bases, with 16 bases lying between them. Germline V CDR1 and CDR2: SGDLS, YYNGEE. This CDR3 region has 16 residues.

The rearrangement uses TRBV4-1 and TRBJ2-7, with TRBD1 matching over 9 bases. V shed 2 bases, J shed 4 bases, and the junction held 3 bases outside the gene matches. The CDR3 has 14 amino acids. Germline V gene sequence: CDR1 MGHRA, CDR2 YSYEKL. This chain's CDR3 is CASSQRGQGYEQYF. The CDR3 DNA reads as TGCGCCAGCAGCCAAAGGGGACAGGGATACGAGCAGTACTTC.

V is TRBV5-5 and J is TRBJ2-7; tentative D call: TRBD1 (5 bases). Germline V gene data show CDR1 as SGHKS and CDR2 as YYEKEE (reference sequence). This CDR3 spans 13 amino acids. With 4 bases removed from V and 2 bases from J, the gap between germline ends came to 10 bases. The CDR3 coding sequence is TGTGCCAGCAGCACAGCCAGGGCCTACGAGCAGTACTTC. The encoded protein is CASSTARAYEQYF.

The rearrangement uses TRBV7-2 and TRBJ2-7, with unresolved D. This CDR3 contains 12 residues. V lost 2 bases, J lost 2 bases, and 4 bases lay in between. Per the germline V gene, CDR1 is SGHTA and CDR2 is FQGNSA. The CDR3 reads CASSLLTYEQYF. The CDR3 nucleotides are TGTGCCAGCAGCTTACTGACCTACGAGCAGTACTTC.

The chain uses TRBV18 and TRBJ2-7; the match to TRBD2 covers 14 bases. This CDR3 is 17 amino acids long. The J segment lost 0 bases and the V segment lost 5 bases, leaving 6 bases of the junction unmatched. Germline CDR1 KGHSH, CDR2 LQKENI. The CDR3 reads CASSGTSGRQGSYEQYF. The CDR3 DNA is TGTGCCAGCTCAGGGACTAGCGGGAGACAGGGCTCCTACGAGCAGTACTTC.

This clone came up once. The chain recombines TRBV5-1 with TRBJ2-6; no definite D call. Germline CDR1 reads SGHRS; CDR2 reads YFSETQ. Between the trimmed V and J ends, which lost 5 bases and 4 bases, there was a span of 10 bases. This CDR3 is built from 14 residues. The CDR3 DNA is TGCGCCAGCAGGAAAGAGTCCGGGGCCAACGTCCTGACTTTC. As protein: CASRKESGANVLTF. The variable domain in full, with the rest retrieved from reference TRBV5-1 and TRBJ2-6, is KAGVTQTPRYLIKTRGQQVTLSCSPISGHRSVSWYQQTPGQGLQFLFEYFSETQRNKGNFPGRFSGRQFSNSRSEMNVSTLELGDSALYLCASRKESGANVLTFGAGSRLTVL.

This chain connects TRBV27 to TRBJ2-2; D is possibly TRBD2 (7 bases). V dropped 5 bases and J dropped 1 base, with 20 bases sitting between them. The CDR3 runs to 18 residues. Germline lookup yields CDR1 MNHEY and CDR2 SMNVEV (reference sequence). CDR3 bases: TGTGCCAGCAGTCCCCGGGGGGCGGCCCGAAAGAACACCGGGGAGCTGTTTTTT. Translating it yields CASSPRGAARKNTGELFF.

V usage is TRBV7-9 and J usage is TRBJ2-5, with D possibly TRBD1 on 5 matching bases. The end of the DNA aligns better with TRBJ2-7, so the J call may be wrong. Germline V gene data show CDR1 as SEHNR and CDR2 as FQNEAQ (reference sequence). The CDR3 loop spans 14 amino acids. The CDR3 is CASSPKTPRDEQYF. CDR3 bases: TGTGCCAGCAGCCCGAAGACCCCCAGGGACGAGCAGTACTTC.

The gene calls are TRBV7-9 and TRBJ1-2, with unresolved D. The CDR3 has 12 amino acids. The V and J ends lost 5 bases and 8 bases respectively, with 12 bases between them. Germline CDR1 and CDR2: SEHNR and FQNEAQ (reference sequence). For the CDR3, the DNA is TGTGCCAGCAGCCACTTAAGGGAGGGCTACACCTTC. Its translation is CASSHLREGYTF.

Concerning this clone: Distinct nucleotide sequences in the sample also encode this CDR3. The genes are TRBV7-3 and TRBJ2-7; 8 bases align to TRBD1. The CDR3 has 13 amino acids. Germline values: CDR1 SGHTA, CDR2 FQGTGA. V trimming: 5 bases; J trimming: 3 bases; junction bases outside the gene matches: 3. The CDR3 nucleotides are TGTGCCAGCAGCCTGGGGACAGGCTACGAGCAGTACTTC. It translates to CASSLGTGYEQYF.

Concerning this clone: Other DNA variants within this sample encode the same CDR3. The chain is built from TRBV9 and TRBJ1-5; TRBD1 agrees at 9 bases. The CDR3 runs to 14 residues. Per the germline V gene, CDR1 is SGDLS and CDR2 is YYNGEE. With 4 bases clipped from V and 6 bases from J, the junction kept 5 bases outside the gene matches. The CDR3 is CASSLGTGSQPQHF. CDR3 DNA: TGTGCCAGCAGCCTGGGGACAGGGAGTCAGCCCCAGCATTTT.

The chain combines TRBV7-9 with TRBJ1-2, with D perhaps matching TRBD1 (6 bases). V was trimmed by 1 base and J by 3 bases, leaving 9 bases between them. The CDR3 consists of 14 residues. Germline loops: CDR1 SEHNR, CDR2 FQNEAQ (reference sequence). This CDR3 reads CASSLEGGDYGYTF. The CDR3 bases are TGTGCCAGCAGCTTAGAAGGGGGAGACTATGGCTACACCTTC.

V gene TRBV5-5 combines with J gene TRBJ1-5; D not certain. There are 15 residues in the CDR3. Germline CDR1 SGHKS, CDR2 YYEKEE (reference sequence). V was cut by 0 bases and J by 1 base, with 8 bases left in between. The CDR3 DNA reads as TGTGCCAGCAGCTTGGGGGCCATAAGCAATCAGCCCCAGCATTTT. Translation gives CASSLGAISNQPQHF.

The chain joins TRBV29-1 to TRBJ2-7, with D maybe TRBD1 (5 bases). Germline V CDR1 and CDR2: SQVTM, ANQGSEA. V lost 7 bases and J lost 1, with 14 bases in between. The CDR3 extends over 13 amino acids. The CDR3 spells CSGVGRESYEQYF. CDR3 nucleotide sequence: TGCAGCGGGGTGGGCAGGGAATCCTACGAGCAGTACTTC.

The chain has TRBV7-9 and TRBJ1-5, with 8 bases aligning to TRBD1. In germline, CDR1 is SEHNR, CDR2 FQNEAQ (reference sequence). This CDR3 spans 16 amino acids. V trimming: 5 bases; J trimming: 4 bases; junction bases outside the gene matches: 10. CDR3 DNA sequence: TGTGCCAGCAGCCAACGGACAGGGAAGGGAAATCAGCCCCAGCATTTT. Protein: CASSQRTGKGNQPQHF.

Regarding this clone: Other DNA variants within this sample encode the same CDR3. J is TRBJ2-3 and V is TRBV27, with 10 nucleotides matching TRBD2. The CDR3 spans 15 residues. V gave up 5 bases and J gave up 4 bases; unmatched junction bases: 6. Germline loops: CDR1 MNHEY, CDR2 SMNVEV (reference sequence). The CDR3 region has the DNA TGTGCCAGCAGTCTACTAGCGGGAAGCGCAGATACGCAGTATTTT. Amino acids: CASSLLAGSADTQYF.

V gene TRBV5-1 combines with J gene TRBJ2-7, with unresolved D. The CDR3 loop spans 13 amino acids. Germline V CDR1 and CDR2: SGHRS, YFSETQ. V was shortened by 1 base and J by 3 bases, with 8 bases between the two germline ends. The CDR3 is CASSLSPRYEQYF. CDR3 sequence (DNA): TGCGCCAGCAGCTTGAGTCCTCGCTACGAGCAGTACTTC.

DNA of the CDR3: TGTGCCAGCAGCCCGACTAGCGGCCTCACAGATACGCAGTATTTT. Translation: CASSPTSGLTDTQYF. The chain couples TRBV5-5 to TRBJ2-3; TRBD2 matches 9 bases. Germline CDR1 and CDR2: SGHKS and YYEKEE (reference sequence). This CDR3 comprises 15 residues. V shed 4 bases and J 2 bases; nucleotides not matched to a gene: 5.

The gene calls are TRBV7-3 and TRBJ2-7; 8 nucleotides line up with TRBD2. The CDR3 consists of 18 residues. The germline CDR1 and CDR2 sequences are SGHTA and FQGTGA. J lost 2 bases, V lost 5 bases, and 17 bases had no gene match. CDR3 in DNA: TGTGCCAGCAGCCCCTCGGGGGGGCTTTTGGTTGGGACCTACGAGCAGTACTTC. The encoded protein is CASSPSGGLLVGTYEQYF.

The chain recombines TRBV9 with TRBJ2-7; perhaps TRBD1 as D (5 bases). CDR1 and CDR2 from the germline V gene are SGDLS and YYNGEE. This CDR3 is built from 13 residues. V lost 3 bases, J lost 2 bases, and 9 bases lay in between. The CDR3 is CASSEGVAYEQYF. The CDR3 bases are TGTGCCAGCAGCGAAGGGGTTGCCTACGAGCAGTACTTC.

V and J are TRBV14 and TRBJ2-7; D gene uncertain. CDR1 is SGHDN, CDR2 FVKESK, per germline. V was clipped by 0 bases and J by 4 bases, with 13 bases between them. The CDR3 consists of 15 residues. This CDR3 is CASSQDQSYAYEQYF. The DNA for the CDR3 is TGTGCCAGCAGCCAAGATCAGAGTTATGCGTACGAGCAGTACTTC.